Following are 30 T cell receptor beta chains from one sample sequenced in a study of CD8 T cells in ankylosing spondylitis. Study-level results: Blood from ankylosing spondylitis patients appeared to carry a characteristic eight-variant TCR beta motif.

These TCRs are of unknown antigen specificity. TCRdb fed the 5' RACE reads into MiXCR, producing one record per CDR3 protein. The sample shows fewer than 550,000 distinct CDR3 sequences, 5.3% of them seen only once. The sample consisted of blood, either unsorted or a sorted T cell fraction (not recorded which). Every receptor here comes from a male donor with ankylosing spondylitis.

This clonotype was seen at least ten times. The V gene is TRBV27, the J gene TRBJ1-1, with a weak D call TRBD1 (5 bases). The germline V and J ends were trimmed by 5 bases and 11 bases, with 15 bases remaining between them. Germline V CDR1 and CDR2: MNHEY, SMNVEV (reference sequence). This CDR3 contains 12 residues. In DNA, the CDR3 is TGTGCCAGCAGTCCCCGGGGGAACCTCGCTTTCTTT. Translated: CASSPRGNLAFF.

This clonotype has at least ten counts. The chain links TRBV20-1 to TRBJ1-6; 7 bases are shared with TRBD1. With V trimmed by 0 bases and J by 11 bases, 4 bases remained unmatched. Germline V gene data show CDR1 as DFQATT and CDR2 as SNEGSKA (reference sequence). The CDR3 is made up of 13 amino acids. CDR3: CSARETGTAPLHF. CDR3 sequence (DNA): TGCAGTGCTAGAGAGACAGGGACTGCACCCCTCCACTTT.

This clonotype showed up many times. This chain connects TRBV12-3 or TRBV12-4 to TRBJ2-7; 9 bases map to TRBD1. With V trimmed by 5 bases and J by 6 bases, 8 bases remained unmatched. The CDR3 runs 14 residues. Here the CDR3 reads CASSTRDRDAEQYF. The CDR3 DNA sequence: TGTGCCAGCAGTACCCGGGACAGGGATGCCGAGCAGTACTTC.

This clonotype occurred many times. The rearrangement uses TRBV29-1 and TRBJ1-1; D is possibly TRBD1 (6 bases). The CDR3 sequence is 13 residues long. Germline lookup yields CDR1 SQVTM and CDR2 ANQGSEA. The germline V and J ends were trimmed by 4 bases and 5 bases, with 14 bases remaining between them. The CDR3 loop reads CSVVRDIGTEAFF. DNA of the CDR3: TGCAGCGTTGTCCGGGACATAGGGACTGAAGCTTTCTTT.

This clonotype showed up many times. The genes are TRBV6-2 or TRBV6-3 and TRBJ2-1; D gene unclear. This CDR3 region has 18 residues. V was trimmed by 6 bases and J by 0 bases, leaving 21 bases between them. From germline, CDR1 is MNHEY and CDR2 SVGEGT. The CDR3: CASSHLPPGESSYNEQFF. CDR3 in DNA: TGTGCCAGCAGCCACCTACCCCCCGGCGAGAGCTCCTACAATGAGCAGTTCTTC.

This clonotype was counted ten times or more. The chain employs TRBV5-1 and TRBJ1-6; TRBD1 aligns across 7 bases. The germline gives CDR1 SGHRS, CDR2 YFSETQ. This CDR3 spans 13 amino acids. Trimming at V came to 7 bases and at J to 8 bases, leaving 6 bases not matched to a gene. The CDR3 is CASGPTGDSPLHF. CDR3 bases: TGCGCCAGCGGACCTACAGGGGATTCACCCCTCCACTTT.

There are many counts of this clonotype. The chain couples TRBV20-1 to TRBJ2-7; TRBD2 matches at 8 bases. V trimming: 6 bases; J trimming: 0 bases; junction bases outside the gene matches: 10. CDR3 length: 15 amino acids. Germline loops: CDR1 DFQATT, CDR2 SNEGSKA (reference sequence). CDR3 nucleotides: TGCAGTGCCCACCCCACTAGCGGAGGCTCCTACGAGCAGTACTTC. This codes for CSAHPTSGGSYEQYF.

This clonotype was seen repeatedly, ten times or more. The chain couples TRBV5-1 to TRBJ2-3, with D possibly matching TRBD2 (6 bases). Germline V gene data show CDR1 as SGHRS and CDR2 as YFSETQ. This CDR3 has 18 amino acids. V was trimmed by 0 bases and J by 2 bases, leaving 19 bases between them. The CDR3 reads CASSLGRAGGDNTDTQYF. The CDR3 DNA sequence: TGCGCCAGCAGCTTGGGTCGAGCGGGCGGAGACAACACAGATACGCAGTATTTT.

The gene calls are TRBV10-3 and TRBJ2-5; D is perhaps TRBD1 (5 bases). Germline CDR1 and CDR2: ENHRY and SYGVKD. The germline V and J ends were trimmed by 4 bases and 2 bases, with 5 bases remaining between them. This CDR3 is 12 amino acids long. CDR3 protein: CAISGQQETQYF. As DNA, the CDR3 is TGTGCCATCAGTGGACAGCAAGAGACCCAGTACTTC.

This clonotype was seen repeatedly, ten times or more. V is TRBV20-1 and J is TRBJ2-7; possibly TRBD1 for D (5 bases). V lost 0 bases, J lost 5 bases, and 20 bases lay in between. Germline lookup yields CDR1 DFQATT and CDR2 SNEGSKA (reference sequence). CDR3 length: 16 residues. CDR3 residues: CSARDATANLVHEQYF. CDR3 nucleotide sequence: TGCAGTGCTAGAGATGCGACAGCAAACCTCGTCCACGAGCAGTACTTC.

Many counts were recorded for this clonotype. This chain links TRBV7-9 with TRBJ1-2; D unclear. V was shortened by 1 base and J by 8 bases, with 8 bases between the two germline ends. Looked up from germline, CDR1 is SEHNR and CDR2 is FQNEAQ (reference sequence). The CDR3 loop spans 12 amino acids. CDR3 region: CASSLVDQGYTF. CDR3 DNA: TGTGCCAGCAGCTTAGTGGATCAGGGCTACACCTTC. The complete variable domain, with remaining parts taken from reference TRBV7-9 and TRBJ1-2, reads DTGVSQNPRHKITKRGQNVTFRCDPISEHNRLYWYRQTLGQGPEFLTYFQNEAQLEKSRLLSDRFSAERPKGSFSTLEIQRTEQGDSAMYLCASSLVDQGYTFGSGTRLTVV.

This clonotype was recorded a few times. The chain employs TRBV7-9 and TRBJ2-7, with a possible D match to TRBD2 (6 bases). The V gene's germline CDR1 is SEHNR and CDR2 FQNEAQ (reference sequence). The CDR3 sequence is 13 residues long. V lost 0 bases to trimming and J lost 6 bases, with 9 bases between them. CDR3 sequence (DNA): TGTGCCAGCAGCTTAGCGGGAGGTCTCGAGCAGTACTTC. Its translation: CASSLAGGLEQYF.

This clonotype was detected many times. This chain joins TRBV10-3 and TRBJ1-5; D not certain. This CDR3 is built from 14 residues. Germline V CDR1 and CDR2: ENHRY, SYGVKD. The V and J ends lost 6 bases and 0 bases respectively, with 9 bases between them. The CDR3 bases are TGTGCCATCAGCCCGGAAACTAGCAATCAGCCCCAGCATTTT. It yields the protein CAISPETSNQPQHF.

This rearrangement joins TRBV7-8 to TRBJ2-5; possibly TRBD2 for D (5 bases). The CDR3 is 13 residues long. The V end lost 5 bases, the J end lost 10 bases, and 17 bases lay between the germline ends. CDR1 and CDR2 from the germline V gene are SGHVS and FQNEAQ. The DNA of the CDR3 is TGTGCCAGCAGCCCCTTTCGGGGAATGGGCCAGTACTTC. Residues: CASSPFRGMGQYF.

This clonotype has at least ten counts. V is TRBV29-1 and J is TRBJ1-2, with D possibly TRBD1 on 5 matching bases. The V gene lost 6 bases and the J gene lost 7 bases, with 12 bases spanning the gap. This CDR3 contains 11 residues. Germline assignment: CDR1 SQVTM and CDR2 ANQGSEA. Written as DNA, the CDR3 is TGCAGCGTAGGGGTACGGGGTGGCTACACCTTC. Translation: CSVGVRGGYTF.

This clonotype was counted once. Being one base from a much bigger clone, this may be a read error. The CDR3 region is CANSVNRGPEAFF. For the CDR3, the DNA is TGTGCCAACAGTGTAAACAGGGGTCCTGAAGCTTTCTTT. The chain employs TRBV6-1 and TRBJ1-1; 7 bases map to TRBD1. Germline CDR1 is MNHNS and CDR2 is SASEGT. CDR3 size: 13 residues.

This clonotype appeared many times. The chain's CDR3 is CASSPPEGNHQPQHF. The CDR3 DNA reads TGTGCCAGCAGCCCTCCGGAGGGTAATCATCAGCCCCAGCATTTT. V usage is TRBV28 and J usage is TRBJ1-5, with unresolved D. This CDR3 contains 15 residues. Trimming cost V 6 bases and J 5 bases, with 17 bases left between them. The germline CDR1 and CDR2 sequences are MDHEN and SYDVKM.

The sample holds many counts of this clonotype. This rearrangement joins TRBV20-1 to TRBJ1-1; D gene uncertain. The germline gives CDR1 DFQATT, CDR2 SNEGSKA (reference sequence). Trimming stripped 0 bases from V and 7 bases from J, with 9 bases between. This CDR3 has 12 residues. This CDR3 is CSAREHINEAFF. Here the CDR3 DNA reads TGCAGTGCTAGAGAGCACATAAATGAAGCTTTCTTT.

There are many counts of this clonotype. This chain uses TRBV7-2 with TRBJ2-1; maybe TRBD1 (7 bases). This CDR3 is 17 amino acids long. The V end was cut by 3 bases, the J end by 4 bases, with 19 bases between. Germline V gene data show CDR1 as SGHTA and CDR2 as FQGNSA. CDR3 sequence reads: CASSFQGGRVLYNEQFF. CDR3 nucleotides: TGTGCCAGCAGCTTTCAGGGGGGCAGGGTCCTATACAATGAGCAGTTCTTC.

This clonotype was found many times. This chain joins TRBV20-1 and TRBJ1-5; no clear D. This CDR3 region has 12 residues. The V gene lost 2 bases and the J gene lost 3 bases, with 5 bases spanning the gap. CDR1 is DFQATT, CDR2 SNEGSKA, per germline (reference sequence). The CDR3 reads CSARRPNQPQHF. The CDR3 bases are TGCAGTGCTAGAAGGCCCAATCAGCCCCAGCATTTT.

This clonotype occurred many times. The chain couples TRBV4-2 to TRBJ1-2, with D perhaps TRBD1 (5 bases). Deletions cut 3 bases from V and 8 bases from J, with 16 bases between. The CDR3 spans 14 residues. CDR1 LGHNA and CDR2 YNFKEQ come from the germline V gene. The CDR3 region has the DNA TGTGCCAGCAGCCAGGTTGACAGAGAAAGCGGCTACACCTTC. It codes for CASSQVDRESGYTF.

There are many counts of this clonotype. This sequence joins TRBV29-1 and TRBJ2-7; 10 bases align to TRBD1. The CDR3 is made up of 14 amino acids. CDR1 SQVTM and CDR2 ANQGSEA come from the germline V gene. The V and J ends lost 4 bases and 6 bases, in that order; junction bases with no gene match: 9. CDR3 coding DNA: TGCAGCGTTGTTCTGGGACAGGGGCCTTTCGAGCAGTACTTC. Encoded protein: CSVVLGQGPFEQYF.

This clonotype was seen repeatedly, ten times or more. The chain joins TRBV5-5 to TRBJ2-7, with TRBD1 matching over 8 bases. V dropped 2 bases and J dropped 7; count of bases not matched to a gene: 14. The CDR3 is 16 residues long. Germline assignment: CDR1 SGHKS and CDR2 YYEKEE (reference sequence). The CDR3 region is CASSFPPGQAPSEQYF. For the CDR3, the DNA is TGTGCCAGCAGCTTCCCCCCGGGACAGGCGCCGTCTGAGCAGTACTTC.

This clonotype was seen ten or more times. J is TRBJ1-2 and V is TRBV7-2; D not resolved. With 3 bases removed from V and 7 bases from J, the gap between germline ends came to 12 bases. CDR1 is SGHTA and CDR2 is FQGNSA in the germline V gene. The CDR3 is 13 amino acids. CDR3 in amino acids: CASSFYGSGGYTF. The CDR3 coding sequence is TGTGCCAGCAGCTTTTACGGTTCGGGTGGCTACACCTTC.

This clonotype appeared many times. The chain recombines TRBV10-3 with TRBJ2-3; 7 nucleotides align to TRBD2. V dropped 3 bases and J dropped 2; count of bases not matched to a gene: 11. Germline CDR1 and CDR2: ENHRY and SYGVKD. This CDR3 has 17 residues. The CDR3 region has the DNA TGTGCCATCAGTGACCCCGGCGGGAGCGGTCCCACAGATACGCAGTATTTT. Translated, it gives CAISDPGGSGPTDTQYF.

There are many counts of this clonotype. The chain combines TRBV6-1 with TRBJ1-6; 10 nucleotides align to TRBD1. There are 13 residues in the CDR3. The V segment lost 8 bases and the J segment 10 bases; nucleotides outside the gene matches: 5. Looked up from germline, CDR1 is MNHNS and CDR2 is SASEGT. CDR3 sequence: CASRDRGFSPLHF. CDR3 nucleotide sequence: TGTGCCAGCCGGGACAGGGGTTTCTCACCCCTCCACTTT.

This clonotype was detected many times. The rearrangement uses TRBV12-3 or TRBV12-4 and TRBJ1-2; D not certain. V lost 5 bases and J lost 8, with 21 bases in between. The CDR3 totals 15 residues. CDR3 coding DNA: TGTGCCAGCAGTCCTACCCGTCGTTCGACATGGGGCTACACCTTC. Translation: CASSPTRRSTWGYTF.

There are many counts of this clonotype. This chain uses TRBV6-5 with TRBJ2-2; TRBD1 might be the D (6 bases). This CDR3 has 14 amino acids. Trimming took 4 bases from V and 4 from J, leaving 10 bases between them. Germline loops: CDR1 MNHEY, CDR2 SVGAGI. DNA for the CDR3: TGTGCCAGCAGTTTCCTCAGGGGCACCGGGGAGCTGTTTTTT. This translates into CASSFLRGTGELFF.

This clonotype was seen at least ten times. The CDR3 here is CASSQLSSVEAFF. DNA of the CDR3: TGTGCCAGCAGCCAACTTTCGTCCGTCGAGGCTTTCTTT. The chain is built from TRBV14 and TRBJ1-1; D is ambiguous. The V gene's germline CDR1 is SGHDN and CDR2 FVKESK. This CDR3 spans 13 amino acids. V was shortened by 2 bases and J by 11 bases, with 15 bases between the two germline ends.

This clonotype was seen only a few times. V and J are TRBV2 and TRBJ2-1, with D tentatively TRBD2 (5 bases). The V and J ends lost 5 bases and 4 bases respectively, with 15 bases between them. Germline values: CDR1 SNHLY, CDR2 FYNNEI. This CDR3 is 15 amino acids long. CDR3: CASSPSLPGYNEQFF. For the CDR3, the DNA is TGTGCCAGCAGTCCTAGCCTCCCCGGTTACAATGAGCAGTTCTTC.